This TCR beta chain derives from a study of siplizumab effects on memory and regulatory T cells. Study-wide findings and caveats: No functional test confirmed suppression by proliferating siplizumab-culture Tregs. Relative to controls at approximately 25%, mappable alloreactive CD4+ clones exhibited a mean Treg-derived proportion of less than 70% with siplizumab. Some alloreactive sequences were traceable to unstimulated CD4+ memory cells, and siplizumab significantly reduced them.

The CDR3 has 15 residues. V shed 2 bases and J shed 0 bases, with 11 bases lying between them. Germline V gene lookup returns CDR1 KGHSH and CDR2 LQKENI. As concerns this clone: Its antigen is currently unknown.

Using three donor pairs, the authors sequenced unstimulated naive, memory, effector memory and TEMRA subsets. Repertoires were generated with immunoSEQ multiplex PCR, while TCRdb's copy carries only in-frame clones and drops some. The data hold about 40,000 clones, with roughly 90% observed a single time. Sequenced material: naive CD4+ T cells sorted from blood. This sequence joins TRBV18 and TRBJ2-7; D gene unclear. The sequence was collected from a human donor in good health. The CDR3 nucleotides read TGTGCCAGCTCACCAAGAGGTACGAGCTCCTACGAGCAGTACTTC. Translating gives CASSPRGTSSYEQYF.